The 25 T cell receptor beta chains listed next were all sequenced from one sample in a study of cytomegalovirus exposure and HLA in healthy donors. Primers: 60 Vbeta forward and 13 Jbeta reverse. Data came from immunoSEQ multiplex PCR; TCRdb stores just in-frame clones and leaves some out. The data hold 90,000 to 110,000 clones, with around 84% observed a single time. The sequencing input was PBMCs. Receptors originate from a man aged 25 to 45 in good health and CMV-seronegative.

The genes are TRBV5-1 and TRBJ2-2; 9 bases are shared with TRBD2. CDR1 and CDR2 (germline): SGHRS, YFSETQ. The CDR3 is 17 residues long. V lost 0 bases and J lost 9; bases outside the gene matches: 12. CDR3 nucleotide sequence: TGCGCCAGCAGCTTGGGGCTAGCGGGACGCGGGCCCCGGGAGCTGTTTTTT. Amino acid sequence: CASSLGLAGRGPRELFF.

This clone was observed a single time. J is TRBJ2-5 and V is TRBV7-2; D might be TRBD1 (5 bases). CDR3 size: 15 residues. Germline V lookup: CDR1 SGHTA, CDR2 FQGNSA. V was pared by 1 base and J by 9 bases, with 18 bases between. The DNA of the CDR3 is TGTGCCAGCAGCTTAGGTCCCAGGGCCGACCGAGCCCAGTACTTC. This gives the protein CASSLGPRADRAQYF.

Only a few counts were recorded for this clone. The gene calls are TRBV19 and TRBJ2-7; TRBD2 matches 11 bases. Germline V gene sequence: CDR1 LNHDA, CDR2 SQIVND (reference sequence). V dropped 1 base and J dropped 2; count of bases not matched to a gene: 13. The CDR3 covers 19 residues. The CDR3 loop reads CASSIVPLARLAGTYEQYF. In nucleotides, the CDR3 is TGTGCCAGTAGTATAGTACCCCTGGCCCGACTAGCGGGAACCTACGAGCAGTACTTC. Full variable domain (outside the CDR3, taken from reference TRBV19 and TRBJ2-7): DGGITQSPKYLFRKEGQNVTLSCEQNLNHDAMYWYRQDPGQGLRLIYYSQIVNDFQKGDIAEGYSVSREKKESFPLTVTSAQKNPTAFYLCASSIVPLARLAGTYEQYFGPGTRLTVT.

This chain joins TRBV28 and TRBJ1-5; D is possibly TRBD1 (5 bases). CDR3 length: 14 residues. CDR1 MDHEN and CDR2 SYDVKM come from the germline V gene. Between the trimmed V and J ends, which lost 2 bases and 5 bases, there was a span of 10 bases. CDR3 sequence reads: CASSLAGLDQPQHF. In DNA, the CDR3 is TGTGCCAGCAGTTTAGCAGGGCTGGATCAGCCCCAGCATTTT.

About this clone itself: This sample also contains other DNA sequences that code for the same CDR3. The CDR3 here is CASSVGQGGETQYF. The CDR3 nucleotides read TGTGCCAGCAGCGTAGGCCAGGGAGGGGAGACCCAGTACTTC. This chain links TRBV9 with TRBJ2-5, with 7 bases lining up with TRBD2. V gave up 0 bases and J gave up 5 bases; unmatched junction bases: 4. This CDR3 is built from 14 residues. Per germline, CDR1 SGDLS and CDR2 YYNGEE. The full variable domain, in which reference TRBV9 and TRBJ2-5 provide the parts outside the CDR3, is DSGVTQTPKHLITATGQRVTLRCSPRSGDLSVYWYQQSLDQGLQFLIQYYNGEERAKGNILERFSAQQFPDLHSELNLSSLELGDSALYFCASSVGQGGETQYFGPGTRLLVL.

This rearrangement joins TRBV6-5 to TRBJ1-1; no clear D gene. CDR3 length: 14 amino acids. Trimming removed 6 bases at V and 0 bases at J, with 11 bases between. Germline-derived CDR1 and CDR2 are MNHEY and SVGAGI. The CDR3 coding sequence is TGTGCCAGCAGCCACGGTAGTATGAACACTGAAGCTTTCTTT. Amino acids: CASSHGSMNTEAFF.

The rearrangement uses TRBV5-6 and TRBJ2-5, with D perhaps TRBD1 (5 bases). The J call may be in error: the DNA end matches TRBJ2-7 better. There are 14 residues in the CDR3. In germline, CDR1 is SGHDT, CDR2 YYEEEE. The CDR3 nucleotides are TGTGCCAGCAGCTTATTCAGGGATAGCTACGAGCAGTACTTC. Its translation is CASSLFRDSYEQYF.

The rearrangement uses TRBV12-5 and TRBJ1-1; D is possibly TRBD1 (5 bases). The germline V gene has CDR1 LGHNT and CDR2 FRNRAP. V lost 7 bases to trimming and J lost 0 bases, with 15 bases between them. The CDR3 runs to 15 residues. The CDR3 protein is CASVTTTAVNTEAFF. Written as DNA, the CDR3 is TGTGCTAGTGTTACAACGACAGCCGTGAACACTGAAGCTTTCTTT.

The CDR3 DNA follows: TGTGCCAGCAGCTTTGCTGAGTCTTATGGCTACACCTTC. Protein sequence: CASSFAESYGYTF. The chain has TRBV7-2 and TRBJ1-2; D not certain. The ends were cut back, 3 bases at V and 5 bases at J, with 10 bases in the middle. In germline, CDR1 is SGHTA, CDR2 FQGNSA. CDR3 length: 13 amino acids.

This chain joins TRBV15 and TRBJ2-7; 7 nucleotides agree with TRBD1. Unmatched junction bases numbered 7, after V lost 3 bases and J lost 2 bases. The CDR3 loop spans 15 amino acids. CDR1 is LNHNV, CDR2 YYDKDF, per germline (reference sequence). The CDR3 region has the DNA TGTGCCACCAGCAGTCGGGCAGGGGGAACCTACGAGCAGTACTTC. It translates to CATSSRAGGTYEQYF.

This chain uses TRBV6-6 with TRBJ2-7, with TRBD1 matching 7 bases. The trim removed 3 bases at V and 3 bases at J, leaving 5 bases unmatched. This CDR3 region has 14 residues. Germline CDR1 reads MNHNY; CDR2 reads SVGAGI (reference sequence). CDR3 DNA: TGTGCCAGCAGTTATGGGTACAGGGGCTACGAGCAGTACTTC. This sequence encodes CASSYGYRGYEQYF.

V and J are TRBV15 and TRBJ2-7; 10 bases fit TRBD2. Germline assignment: CDR1 LNHNV and CDR2 YYDKDF (reference sequence). The junction had 6 bases not matched to a gene; V was cut back by 3 bases and J by 4 bases. This CDR3 region has 15 residues. The CDR3 loop is CATSSALAGVYEQYF. The CDR3 region has the DNA TGTGCCACCAGCAGTGCGCTAGCGGGAGTATACGAGCAGTACTTC.

This clone was found once. V gene TRBV4-1 combines with J gene TRBJ1-2; 7 bases line up with TRBD1. The CDR3 is 14 amino acids. V gave up 4 bases and J gave up 6 bases; unmatched junction bases: 8. Germline V gives CDR1 MGHRA, CDR2 YSYEKL. The CDR3 coding sequence is TGCGCCAGCAGCCCGCAGACAGGGTTCGATGGCTACACCTTC. It translates to CASSPQTGFDGYTF.

CDR3 bases: TGTGCCAGCAGCGACGGACTAGCAGGGGGAGAGACCCAGTACTTC. Its translation is CASSDGLAGGETQYF. This chain uses TRBV7-9 with TRBJ2-5; TRBD2 might be the D (8 bases). The V end lost 5 bases, the J end lost 4 bases, and 17 bases lay between the germline ends. The CDR3 is made up of 15 amino acids. Germline values: CDR1 SEHNR, CDR2 FQNEAQ (reference sequence).

The chain is built from TRBV27 and TRBJ1-5; D not certain. V was cut by 0 bases and J by 7 bases, with 10 bases left in between. Germline V gene data show CDR1 as MNHEY and CDR2 as SMNVEV (reference sequence). The CDR3 has 14 residues. Here the CDR3 reads CASSLSTGGQPQHF. The DNA for the CDR3 is TGTGCCAGCAGTTTATCCACGGGTGGACAGCCCCAGCATTTT.

This sequence joins TRBV6-5 and TRBJ2-5; 7 bases fit TRBD2. CDR3 length: 15 amino acids. Germline CDR1 reads MNHEY; CDR2 reads SVGAGI. After removal of 2 bases from V and 5 bases from J, the junction contained 8 bases not matched to a gene. CDR3 bases: TGTGCCAGCAGTTACCGGGGGGACCTTGGGGAGACCCAGTACTTC. As protein: CASSYRGDLGETQYF.

This clone was counted between two and nine times. This chain links TRBV5-6 with TRBJ2-5, with 8 bases matching TRBD1. The J call is in doubt because the DNA end fits TRBJ2-7 better. The CDR3 has 17 amino acids. Per the germline V gene, CDR1 is SGHDT and CDR2 is YYEEEE. The CDR3, as DNA: TGTGCCAGCAGCCCCCGCCGGGGACAGGCACCCTCCTACGAGCAGTACTTC. The encoded protein is CASSPRRGQAPSYEQYF.

J is TRBJ1-1 and V is TRBV27; 9 bases fit TRBD1. The length of the CDR3 is 14 residues. Per the germline V gene, CDR1 is MNHEY and CDR2 is SMNVEV (reference sequence). With 6 bases clipped from V and 4 bases from J, the junction kept 6 bases outside the gene matches. Here the CDR3 DNA reads TGTGCCAGCAGGGGGACAGGGTTCGGCACTGAAGCTTTCTTT. This sequence encodes CASRGTGFGTEAFF.

This rearrangement joins TRBV6-6 to TRBJ2-2; TRBD2 agrees at 8 bases. The V and J ends lost 5 bases and 1 base, in that order; junction bases with no gene match: 6. The germline gives CDR1 MNHNY, CDR2 SVGAGI (reference sequence). There are 16 residues in the CDR3. The CDR3 DNA reads as TGTGCCAGCAGTCTGGACGGGGGGGTGAACACCGGGGAGCTGTTTTTT. It codes for CASSLDGGVNTGELFF.

With respect to this clone: The junction differs from germline at one of its ends, possibly a read error. The chain employs TRBV11-1 and TRBJ2-3; tentatively, D is TRBD2 (5 bases). The CDR3 covers 16 residues. Germline assignment: CDR1 SGHAT and CDR2 FQDESV (reference sequence). The chain's CDR3 is CASSLASPRAADTQYF. The CDR3 DNA sequence: TGTGCCAGCAGCCTAGCCAGTCCTAGAGCGGCAGATACGCAGTATTTT.

The chain couples TRBV6-5 to TRBJ1-4, with TRBD1 as a possible D gene (6 bases). V was shortened by 6 bases and J by 7 bases, with 15 bases between the two germline ends. Germline V gene data show CDR1 as MNHEY and CDR2 as SVGAGI. The CDR3 runs to 14 residues. The CDR3 DNA reads as TGTGCCAGCAGACGGGGGGGCGCGGGTGAAAAACTGTTTTTT. Encoded protein: CASRRGGAGEKLFF.

V and J are TRBV20-1 and TRBJ1-1; D remains ambiguous. V was shortened by 3 bases and J by 3 bases, with 5 bases between the two germline ends. The CDR3 sequence is 11 residues long. The germline gives CDR1 DFQATT, CDR2 SNEGSKA (reference sequence). The CDR3 reads CSASLDTEAFF. DNA of the CDR3: TGCAGTGCTAGCCTAGACACTGAAGCTTTCTTT.

This clone was recorded a few times. The rearrangement joins TRBV5-6 to TRBJ2-7, with TRBD1 identical over 7 bases. The CDR3 sequence is 16 residues long. Trimming at V came to 4 bases and at J to 2 bases, leaving 12 bases not matched to a gene. Germline loops: CDR1 SGHDT, CDR2 YYEEEE. This CDR3 is CASSHTTGILAYEQYF. The CDR3 DNA reads as TGTGCCAGCAGCCACACGACAGGGATACTGGCCTACGAGCAGTACTTC. Full variable domain (remainder filled in from reference TRBV5-6 and TRBJ2-7): DAGVTQSPTHLIKTRGQQVTLRCSPKSGHDTVSWYQQALGQGPQFIFQYYEEEERQRGNFPDRFSGHQFPNYSSELNVNALLLGDSALYLCASSHTTGILAYEQYFGPGTRLTVT.

This clone was detected a few times. V and J are TRBV6-6 and TRBJ2-3; TRBD1 is a possible D gene (5 bases). Trimming left V 4 bases short and J 6 bases short, with 20 bases between. This CDR3 has 16 amino acids. Germline V gene data show CDR1 as MNHNY and CDR2 as SVGAGI (reference sequence). This CDR3 reads CASSLPRYRTNDTQYF. CDR3 DNA sequence: TGTGCCAGCAGTTTACCCCGGTACAGGACAAACGATACGCAGTATTTT.

This rearrangement joins TRBV19 to TRBJ2-2; 8 nucleotides align to TRBD2. V gave up 1 base and J gave up 6 bases; unmatched junction bases: 7. This CDR3 region has 16 residues. The V gene's germline CDR1 is LNHDA and CDR2 SQIVND (reference sequence). The CDR3 coding sequence is TGTGCCAGTAGTATAGGCAGCGGGAGCCTTTCCGGGGAGCTGTTTTTT. It is translated as CASSIGSGSLSGELFF.